This passage covers 8 T cell receptor beta chains from one sample sequenced in a study of identical twins. TCRdb redid the calling of the 5' RACE reads with MiXCR, one entry per CDR3 protein. This sample has just over 450,000 distinct CDR3 sequences; more than 13% occur once, and the top ten carry more than 0.5%. In addition, the sample was reused for a study of yellow fever vaccine responses in identical twins.

The source material was CD4+ T cells sorted from blood. Receptors originate from a woman between 18 and 29 years old in good health.

This clonotype was recorded once. The rearrangement uses TRBV15 and TRBJ1-2, with D maybe TRBD1 (6 bases). V lost 1 base and J 8 bases, leaving 20 bases between the germline ends. Germline V gives CDR1 LNHNV, CDR2 YYDKDF (reference sequence). The CDR3 extends over 16 amino acids. CDR3 sequence reads: CATSRANPQRQGGYTF. The CDR3 bases are TGTGCCACCAGCAGAGCGAATCCCCAGCGCCAGGGGGGCTACACCTTC.

Comments on this clonotype: The junction departs from the called germline gene at one end, perhaps through a read error. The V gene is TRBV30, the J gene TRBJ2-1; no definite D call. The CDR3 runs to 13 residues. Germline V lookup: CDR1 GTSNPN, CDR2 SVGIG (reference sequence). The CDR3 is CAWSRLTGNGQFF. The CDR3 DNA is TGTGCCTGGAGTCGATTGACCGGTAATGGGCAGTTCTTC.

This chain joins TRBV12-3 or TRBV12-4 and TRBJ2-7; 8 nucleotides align to TRBD1. This CDR3 contains 15 residues. V gave up 1 base and J gave up 2 bases; unmatched junction bases: 4. The CDR3 bases are TGTGCCAGCAGTTTAGGACAGGGGCCTACCTACGAGCAGTACTTC. Amino acid sequence: CASSLGQGPTYEQYF.

This clonotype showed up many times. This rearrangement joins TRBV5-1 to TRBJ1-1, with TRBD1 identical over 9 bases. This CDR3 region has 15 residues. J lost 3 bases, V lost 2 bases, and 5 bases had no gene match. Germline values: CDR1 SGHRS, CDR2 YFSETQ. The CDR3: CASSLRTGEYTEAFF. The CDR3 bases are TGCGCCAGCAGCTTACGGACAGGGGAGTACACTGAAGCTTTCTTT.

The genes are TRBV25-1 and TRBJ2-7; TRBD2 matches at 13 bases. V gave up 7 bases and J gave up 7 bases; unmatched junction bases: 7. This CDR3 has 14 residues. CDR1 and CDR2 (germline): MGHDK, SYGVNS. The CDR3 is CASKLAGGPGEQYF. Here the CDR3 DNA reads TGTGCCAGCAAACTAGCGGGAGGGCCGGGAGAGCAGTACTTC.

This clonotype has ten or more counts. CDR3 DNA: TGTGCCAGCAGTTACTCGCTCTTTCTCTTGGGACAGACAACTAGAGACTCCTACAATGAGCAGTTCTTC. Translated: CASSYSLFLLGQTTRDSYNEQFF. This chain links TRBV6-2 or TRBV6-3 with TRBJ2-1; 7 bases match TRBD1. V lost 0 bases to trimming and J lost 0 bases; unmatched junction nucleotides: 23. CDR3 size: 23 residues. CDR1 and CDR2 (germline): MNHEY, SVGEGT.

J is TRBJ2-7 and V is TRBV3-1, with TRBD1 identical over 8 bases. CDR1 LGHDT and CDR2 YNNKEL come from the germline V gene (reference sequence). With 1 base clipped from V and 1 base from J, the junction kept 3 bases outside the gene matches. The CDR3 extends over 15 amino acids. The CDR3 DNA is TGTGCCAGCAGCCAAGGGACAGGGACATCCTACGAGCAGTACTTC. It encodes CASSQGTGTSYEQYF.

This clonotype was observed a handful of times. The chain carries TRBV12-3 or TRBV12-4 and TRBJ2-3; D remains unclear. V was shortened by 2 bases and J by 2 bases, with 8 bases between the two germline ends. CDR3 size: 14 residues. The CDR3 region is CASSLTGFTDTQYF. The CDR3 nucleotides are TGTGCCAGCAGTTTAACCGGGTTCACAGATACGCAGTATTTT.